This TCR beta chain comes out of a study of cytomegalovirus exposure and HLA in healthy donors (dated by TCRdb to 2017 to 2019). For the study in its entirety: In an earlier analysis of under 600 of the donors, roughly 300 Gb of sequence data and 95 million to 130 million unique TCR beta sequences from some 170 million T cells were reported. An early release that covered about 600 HLA-typed donors contained about 300 gigabases of sequencing data and tens of millions of unique TCR sequences. The genetic ancestry cluster associated with self-reported Caucasian donors included 81% of the 300 to 450 genotyped donors. The study aimed to test whether cataloging public T cell receptors could reveal signatures of past pathogen exposure. The study used immunosequencing to profile the T cell repertoires of several hundred subjects and linked those repertoires to cytomegalovirus serostatus. A separate validation cohort of roughly 120 different subjects was used in addition to the roughly 670-subject first cohort. High-throughput TCR immunosequencing, statistical association of individual TCRs with disease status, and machine learning were combined to predict cytomegalovirus infection status. A later analysis re-examined previously published TCR beta repertoires from 610 or so donors and added high-resolution HLA genotyping to investigate patterns of TCR occurrence. The later analysis used no new phenotypic data to find candidate immune exposures, relying instead on TCR beta sequences and their occurrence across donors. To decide whether each TCR beta V gene segment behaved as functional or pseudogenic, an earlier analysis of nearly 600 of the donors relied on high-throughput TCR beta sequencing. Donor age, sex, ethnicity and CMV serostatus were collected together with the repertoire data. A later genetic analysis used genome-wide SNP genotypes for about 65% of the roughly 670 donors, treating that subset as a discovery cohort. Every discovery cohort repertoire had been produced on one sequencing platform. HLA typing included class I and class II loci at four-digit resolution. Typing coverage varied by locus: roughly 620-640 donors for A, B, C, DRB1 and DQB1; roughly 520 for DQA1; over 600 for DPA1; 450 to 480 for DPB1. Several DR-DQ haplotypes were treated as single units for association and clustering because of strong linkage in the cohort. Across 398 genotyped donors of the cohort, an average of approximately 200,000 unique TCR beta nucleotide sequences per donor were sequenced, and approximately 17% of those sequences were non-productive. The full study reports these points: An association between a missense DCLRE1C variant and V-gene and J-gene trimming of TCR beta chains was found in a later genetic analysis and replicated in an independent cohort. Because HLA typing was missing for some donors at each locus, association tests included only the typed subset. Approximately 16 rarely observed V segments, including chromosome 9 orphons, were excluded from the earlier analysis of about 610 of the donors because counts were too low. The cohort was sequenced for TCR beta chains only, and without alpha or paired-chain data the features that could be detected were limited. In a later genetic analysis, fewer N-insertions in productive TCRs were reported among donors in an Asian-associated ancestry cluster than the roughly 700-donor mean. According to a later analysis, parvovirus B19, influenza, CMV and Epstein-Barr virus appeared linked to several top co-occurrence clusters. The authors suggested that the approach could potentially be extended to other disease states and immunological phenotypes. A later analysis found that most CMV-associated TCR beta chains appeared HLA-restricted, with HLA associations seemingly driven largely by CMV exposure. A cluster of highly shared sequence variants was judged likely to be a technical artifact of the sequencing pipeline. A later analysis found that HLA-associated TCR beta chains were more clonally expanded and had lower generation probabilities than equally common non-associated chains. In vitro tests confirmed that three of the cytomegalovirus-associated TCR beta chains recognize cytomegalovirus antigens. The study listed 150 to 200 TCR beta chains as associated with cytomegalovirus. A later analysis found that TCR association rates varied across HLA loci, with DRB1 alleles showing the most associated TCRs and HLA-C alleles the fewest. Assigning TCR associations to individual alleles was difficult when HLA alleles, especially DR and DQ, strongly co-occurred. CMV serostatus was the only immune exposure information available for the cohort. Because the 87-base-pair reads could not distinguish some IMGT-functional V segments, including TRBV6-2 and TRBV6-3, those segments were excluded. The classifier was reported to diagnose cytomegalovirus status with high specificity and sensitivity in both the original cohort and the validation cohort. Most TCR sequences were observed very rarely across donors, whereas some public TCRs were present in many individuals. Broadly in line with IMGT annotations, most TCR beta V segments showed up in productive rearrangements about 87% or about 30% of the time in an earlier analysis of several hundred of the donors. A further reported finding was that TCR beta sequences accurately predicted the HLA-A and HLA-B alleles for most subjects in the first cohort. Linkage disequilibrium might explain the correlated functional status among segregating V segments, but an unknown experimental factor could not be ruled out. Specific HLA alleles were associated with 15,000 to 20,000 TCR beta sequences at a false discovery rate of 0.05 in a later analysis. Presence/absence analyses assumed roughly uniform sequencing depth across donors, an assumption that may not hold.

V gives up 3 bases and J gives up 4 bases, and the segment between their germline ends measures 19 bases. CDR1 LNHDA and CDR2 SQIVND were looked up in the germline V gene (reference sequence). Counted from cysteine to phenylalanine, this CDR3 has 17 amino acids. Here the CDR3 DNA is all that survives: 51 bases in frame from base 1. The receptor library was made with the immunoSEQ multiplex PCR assay. For the multiplex PCR, a mixture combining 60 forward primers for TCR Vbeta segments and 13 reverse primers for TCR Jbeta segments was used. The CDR3 region of rearranged TCR beta genes was amplified from genomic DNA by a multiplex PCR assay. The Illumina HiSeq System was used to sequence the amplified TCR beta libraries as 87-base-pair reads. The original methods were these. In a later analysis, roughly 80 million unique TCR beta chains were counted across the roughly 700 repertoires, and roughly 11 million of these chains were shared by at least two donors. A nearest-neighbor algorithm error-corrected the raw reads and collapsed the reads into unique sequences, merging closely related sequences to remove PCR and sequencing errors. To assign V, D and J gene segments, CDR3 sequences were aligned to IMGT reference sequences. Each retained sequence needed at least a six-nucleotide match to both a V gene segment and a J gene segment. A rearrangement was called productive if the CDR3 had no stop codons and remained in frame with V and J, and every other rearrangement was called non-productive. CDR3 was defined according to IMGT convention as the region running from the second conserved V-encoded cysteine to the conserved J-encoded phenylalanine. The earlier analysis of about 640 of the donors excluded any sequence lacking an unambiguous match to a single V gene segment. In an earlier analysis of 500 to 750 of the donors, V segments were called functional above 56.7% productive rearrangements and were called segregating when the between-donor standard deviation exceeded 5%. A statistical classification framework was developed to diagnose cytomegalovirus status using the catalog of TCR beta chain sequences. A later analysis assigned V and J genes by comparing TCR nucleotide sequences with IMGT/GENE-DB human TR gene sequences. In a later analysis, CDR3 sequences and most-parsimonious VDJ recombination scenarios were assigned using the TCRdist pipeline. In a later analysis, each TCR beta chain was defined by its CDR3 amino acid sequence together with its V-gene family, and reads without a unique V-gene family were excluded. To address suspected cross-contamination and a sequencing artifact, a later analysis removed approximately 590 highly shared, low-generation-probability nucleotide sequences. A later analysis calculated a clonal expansion index for each public chain from normalized within-repertoire ranks of inferred template counts. In a later analysis, generation probabilities were computed with a VDJ recombination model fitted to out-of-frame rearrangements, and the resulting probabilities were checked against IGoR. In a later analysis, hypergeometric tests were used to score TCR-TCR, TCR-HLA and TCR-CMV co-occurrence, with a repertoire-size bias correction applied to TCR pairs. False discovery rates were estimated in a later analysis by permuting HLA or CMV assignments 20 times. A later analysis grouped co-occurring TCRs with DBSCAN, adding TCRdist sequence similarity when clustering within HLA-allele-positive subsets. For co-occurrence clustering, repertoires with fewer than 30,000 or more than 120,000 public chains were excluded, along with five or six repertoires with anomalous nucleotide sharing. TCRdb mirrors the immuneACCESS table, restricted to in-frame sequences. Some clones are absent from its copies; in checked studies, under half trace to an unresolved V gene, and the reason for the others is unknown. V, J and clone size were drawn from that table, and D and trimming were deduced from the DNA. The table of this sample itemizes approximately 130,000 clones. The top ten constitute 1.5% to 2% of the sample.

As for this clone: This clone's antigen is unknown.

The cohort comprised some 680 healthy bone marrow donors. At the time of sampling, every cohort member was nominally healthy, though immune exposures that went unrecorded were likely present. The donor was CMV seronegative and belonged to the group of 380 or so seronegative cohort members. A peripheral blood sample was provided by each donor, and peripheral blood mononuclear cells were used for TCR beta sequencing. Genomic DNA was extracted from the blood cell samples with the Qiagen DNeasy Blood Extraction Kit. The TCR comes from a woman aged 60-75 years in good health and CMV-seronegative. In this chain, TRBV19 is recombined with TRBJ1-5; the D segment cannot be called with confidence. The sequenced material came from PBMCs. The DNA sequence follows: TGTGCCAGTAGTATTAGCAAGTCGGCCCATGGGAATCAGCCCCAGCATTTT. The resulting protein is CASSISKSAHGNQPQHF.